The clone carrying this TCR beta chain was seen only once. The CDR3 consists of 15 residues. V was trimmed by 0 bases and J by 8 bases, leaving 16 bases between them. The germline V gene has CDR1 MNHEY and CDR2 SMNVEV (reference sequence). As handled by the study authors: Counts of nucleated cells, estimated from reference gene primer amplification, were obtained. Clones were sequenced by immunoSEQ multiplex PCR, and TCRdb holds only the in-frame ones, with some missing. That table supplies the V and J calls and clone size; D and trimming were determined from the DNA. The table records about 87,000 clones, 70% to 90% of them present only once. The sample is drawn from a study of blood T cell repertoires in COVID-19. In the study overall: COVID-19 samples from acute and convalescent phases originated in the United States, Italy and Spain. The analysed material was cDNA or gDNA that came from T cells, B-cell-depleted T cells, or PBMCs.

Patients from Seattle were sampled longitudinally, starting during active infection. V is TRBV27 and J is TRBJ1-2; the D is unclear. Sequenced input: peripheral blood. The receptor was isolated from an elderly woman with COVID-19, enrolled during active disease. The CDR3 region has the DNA TGTGCCAGCAGTTTATCGTGGTCCGCCCCGGGGGGCTACACCTTC. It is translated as CASSLSWSAPGGYTF.